This T cell receptor (beta chain) was sequenced in a study of cytomegalovirus exposure and HLA in healthy donors. Study as a whole: HLA-typed donors were the source of 86 million or so unique TCRs held in an early data release. Study results and limitations: The investigators catalogued 164 TCR beta chains as cytomegalovirus-associated.

The PCR used 60 Vbeta and 13 Jbeta primers. This table comes from immunoSEQ multiplex PCR, and its TCRdb copy is limited to in-frame clones, with some not included. The repertoire holds roughly 140,000 clones, with approximately 80% as singletons. The CDR3 has 13 residues. J gave up 7 bases and V 6 bases, and 6 bases lay outside the gene matches. Germline V gene sequence: CDR1 PRHDT, CDR2 FYEKMQ (reference sequence). With respect to this clone: Antigen specificity is unknown.

The chain couples TRBV13 to TRBJ1-1, with TRBD1 matching over 9 bases. The specimen sequenced was PBMCs. The sequence was obtained from a man aged 25-40 years in good health and CMV-seropositive. Written as DNA, the CDR3 is TGTGCCAGCAGGCCGACAGGGGGTCGTGAAGCTTTCTTT. Translation gives CASRPTGGREAFF.